The next 28 T cell receptor beta chains were all read from a single sample in a study of shared clonotypes between healthy human individuals. Using immunoSEQ multiplex PCR, the repertoire was profiled, and TCRdb retains in-frame clones only, with some absent. The table lists 2 million to 2.5 million clones, less than 95% of them singletons, with approximately 0.4% in the top ten. The sample comprised naive CD4+ T cells from PBMCs. Subset: CD45RA+ positively selected. The receptors were sampled from a young man in good health. Some clones in this sample may be carry-over from other donors' samples.

The gene calls are TRBV4-1 and TRBJ2-5, with TRBD2 matching over 12 bases. Germline values: CDR1 MGHRA, CDR2 YSYEKL. This CDR3 has 18 amino acids. V was pared by 1 base and J by 0 bases, with 6 bases of the junction left unmatched. The CDR3 DNA reads TGCGCCAGCAGCCAAGCTAAAGGGACTAGCGGGTACCAAGAGACCCAGTACTTC. Protein product: CASSQAKGTSGYQETQYF.

The chain links TRBV6-4 to TRBJ2-3, with 13 positions matching TRBD2. The CDR3 totals 16 residues. With V trimmed by 8 bases and J by 4 bases, 9 bases remained unmatched. CDR1 and CDR2 from the germline V gene are MRHNA and SNTAGT. The CDR3 loop reads CASARTSGRFSDTQYF. The CDR3 nucleotides are TGTGCCAGCGCAAGGACTAGCGGGAGATTCTCAGATACGCAGTATTTT.

The J gene is TRBJ1-2, the V gene TRBV2, with 7 bases lining up with TRBD1. The V segment lost 5 bases and the J segment 9 bases; nucleotides outside the gene matches: 9. CDR3 length: 13 amino acids. Germline CDR1 reads SNHLY; CDR2 reads FYNNEI. Written as DNA, the CDR3 is TGTGCCAGCAGTAAGACAGGGTTTGATCGCTACACCTTC. Its protein is CASSKTGFDRYTF.

The rearrangement joins TRBV7-3 to TRBJ1-2; TRBD1 aligns across 8 bases. This CDR3 is built from 13 residues. Trimming removed 5 bases from V and 8 bases from J; junction bases left unmatched: 7. Germline-derived CDR1 and CDR2 are SGHTA and FQGTGA. CDR3 in amino acids: CASSKTGAEGYTF. The CDR3 DNA is TGTGCCAGCAGCAAGACAGGGGCTGAGGGCTACACCTTC.

This chain links TRBV27 with TRBJ1-1; D ambiguous. Germline lookup yields CDR1 MNHEY and CDR2 SMNVEV (reference sequence). CDR3 length equals 13 residues. Trimming removed 5 bases from V and 6 bases from J, with 13 bases in between. The CDR3 sequence: CASSLKNRAEAFF. The CDR3 DNA is TGTGCCAGCAGTCTAAAAAACCGGGCTGAAGCTTTCTTT.

This rearrangement joins TRBV12-5 to TRBJ2-3; 8 bases fit TRBD1. Germline assignment: CDR1 LGHNT and CDR2 FRNRAP. This CDR3 comprises 18 residues. With V trimmed by 4 bases and J by 2 bases, 14 bases remained unmatched. The chain's CDR3 is CASGSLFSGGHTTDTQYF. In DNA, the CDR3 is TGTGCTAGTGGTTCATTATTCTCAGGGGGCCATACCACAGATACGCAGTATTTT.

The V gene is TRBV5-6, the J gene TRBJ2-7, with 8 bases that match TRBD1. There are 16 residues in the CDR3. Looked up from germline, CDR1 is SGHDT and CDR2 is YYEEEE. With 3 bases clipped from V and 0 bases from J, the junction kept 8 bases outside the gene matches. The CDR3 reads CASSYLKTGASYEQYF. DNA for the CDR3: TGTGCCAGCAGCTATTTAAAGACAGGGGCCTCCTACGAGCAGTACTTC.

Of note for this clone: In the same sample, other DNA sequences code for this CDR3. J is TRBJ1-3 and V is TRBV5-1, with no clear D. The CDR3 spans 14 residues. Trimming cost V 4 bases and J 4 bases, with 12 bases left between them. CDR1 and CDR2 (germline): SGHRS, YFSETQ. CDR3 protein: CASSPRGVGNTIYF. CDR3 DNA: TGCGCCAGCAGCCCCCGTGGAGTAGGAAACACCATATATTTT.

The V gene is TRBV18, the J gene TRBJ1-1; 8 positions match TRBD1. J lost 3 bases, V lost 6 bases, and 9 bases had no gene match. This CDR3 is built from 15 residues. CDR1 KGHSH and CDR2 LQKENI come from the germline V gene. This chain's CDR3 is CASSLRTGTDTEAFF. The CDR3 DNA follows: TGTGCCAGCTCGCTAAGGACAGGGACGGACACTGAAGCTTTCTTT. Combining the CDR3 with reference TRBV18 and TRBJ1-1 gives the whole variable domain NAGVMQNPRHLVRRRGQEARLRCSPMKGHSHVYWYRQLPEEGLKFMVYLQKENIIDESGMPKERFSAEFPKEGPSILRIQQVVRGDSAAYFCASSLRTGTDTEAFFGQGTRLTVV.

The chain carries TRBV29-1 and TRBJ1-1, with a weak D call TRBD1 (5 bases). The length of the CDR3 is 13 residues. Deletions cut 7 bases from V and 6 bases from J, with 18 bases between. Germline loops: CDR1 SQVTM, CDR2 ANQGSEA. The CDR3 sequence is CSARPGAPAEAFF. CDR3 coding DNA: TGCAGCGCCCGACCCGGGGCCCCCGCTGAAGCTTTCTTT.

The chain combines TRBV27 with TRBJ1-2, with D perhaps TRBD1 (6 bases). Germline CDR1 MNHEY, CDR2 SMNVEV (reference sequence). V dropped 7 bases and J dropped 4 bases, with 19 bases sitting between them. The CDR3 runs to 15 residues. The CDR3 DNA sequence: TGTGCCAGCAAGAGAGAGACAGGAAATGGCTATGGCTACACCTTC. This codes for CASKRETGNGYGYTF.

This clone was counted once. V is TRBV11-2 and J is TRBJ1-1; perhaps TRBD1 as D (6 bases). Trimming removed 5 bases from V and 4 bases from J, with 14 bases in between. The CDR3 sequence is 14 residues long. The germline V gene has CDR1 SGHAT and CDR2 FQNNGV. CDR3 DNA sequence: TGTGCCAGCAGCGCATACCGGGGGCCCACTGAAGCTTTCTTT. Residues: CASSAYRGPTEAFF. Combining the CDR3 with reference TRBV11-2 and TRBJ1-1 gives the whole variable domain EAGVAQSPRYKIIEKRQSVAFWCNPISGHATLYWYQQILGQGPKLLIQFQNNGVVDDSQLPKDRFSAERLKGVDSTLKIQPAKLEDSAVYLCASSAYRGPTEAFFGQGTRLTVV.

The chain combines TRBV7-2 with TRBJ2-1; D possibly uses TRBD1 or TRBD2 (6 bases each). Trimming pared 5 bases from V and 1 base from J, leaving 12 bases between. Germline CDR1 is SGHTA and CDR2 is FQGNSA. This CDR3 region has 15 residues. In nucleotides, the CDR3 is TGTGCCAGCAGCGAGAGGGGGACTTCCTACAATGAGCAGTTCTTC. It is translated as CASSERGTSYNEQFF.

The J gene is TRBJ2-5, the V gene TRBV10-3; D perhaps matches TRBD1 (5 bases). The CDR3 length is 13 residues. The germline CDR1 and CDR2 sequences are ENHRY and SYGVKD. The V and J ends lost 8 bases and 2 bases respectively, with 12 bases between them. The CDR3 region is CAIGATFQETQYF. DNA of the CDR3: TGTGCCATCGGGGCGACGTTTCAAGAGACCCAGTACTTC.

This clone is a singleton in its sample. A read error may explain this, as a much larger clone is one base away. This chain uses TRBV2 with TRBJ2-5; D not resolved. Germline V gene sequence: CDR1 SNHLY, CDR2 FYNNEI. Between the trimmed V and J ends, which lost 5 bases and 5 bases, there was a span of 6 bases. The CDR3 runs to 11 residues. CDR3 loop: CASSLGETQYF. The CDR3 DNA reads TGTGCCAGCAGTTTAGGGGAGACCCAGTACTTC. Variable domain in full (rest from reference TRBV2 and TRBJ2-5): EPEVTQTPSHQVTQMGQEVILRCVPISNHLYFYWYRQILGQKVEFLVSFYNNEISEKSEIFDDQFSVERPDGSNFTLKIRSTKLEDSAMYFCASSLGETQYFGPGTRLLVL.

V and J are TRBV28 and TRBJ2-3; a possible D gene is TRBD1 (6 bases). CDR3 length: 12 residues. CDR1 and CDR2 (germline): MDHEN, SYDVKM. The ends were cut back, 7 bases at V and 8 bases at J, with 13 bases in the middle. This CDR3 reads CASNLMGATQYF. The CDR3 region has the DNA TGTGCCAGCAACCTTATGGGGGCTACGCAGTATTTT.

V is TRBV7-9 and J is TRBJ1-2; a weak D match, TRBD1 (5 bases). Germline CDR1 is SEHNR and CDR2 is FQNEAQ (reference sequence). CDR3 length: 15 amino acids. V was cut by 5 bases and J by 8 bases, with 21 bases left in between. The CDR3, as DNA: TGTGCCAGCAGCCAACAGGTGGGGCGTCCTAGGGGCTACACCTTC. It translates to CASSQQVGRPRGYTF. The full variable domain, with the rest looked up from reference TRBV7-9 and TRBJ1-2, is DTGVSQNPRHKITKRGQNVTFRCDPISEHNRLYWYRQTLGQGPEFLTYFQNEAQLEKSRLLSDRFSAERPKGSFSTLEIQRTEQGDSAMYLCASSQQVGRPRGYTFGSGTRLTVV.

The chain couples TRBV7-3 to TRBJ2-2; TRBD2 matches 10 bases. Germline CDR1 SGHTA, CDR2 FQGTGA. The length of the CDR3 is 15 residues. J lost 7 bases, V lost 4 bases, and 6 bases had no gene match. The CDR3 reads CASSSAGGPYGELFF. CDR3 nucleotide sequence: TGTGCCAGCAGCTCAGCGGGAGGGCCCTACGGGGAGCTGTTTTTT.

The genes are TRBV6-1 and TRBJ2-7, with 7 bases lining up with TRBD1. Germline values: CDR1 MNHNS, CDR2 SASEGT. J gave up 7 bases and V 4 bases, and 10 bases lay outside the gene matches. The CDR3 runs to 14 residues. CDR3 in amino acids: CASSVNQGVGEQYF. CDR3 bases: TGTGCCAGCAGTGTGAATCAGGGGGTGGGGGAGCAGTACTTC.

The chain links TRBV28 to TRBJ2-7; 10 nucleotides agree with TRBD1. From germline, CDR1 is MDHEN and CDR2 SYDVKM. CDR3 length: 13 amino acids. The CDR3 region has the DNA TGTGCATCGGGGACAGGGGCGTCCTACGAGCAGTACTTC. The encoded protein is CASGTGASYEQYF.

The chain joins TRBV5-1 to TRBJ2-3; 7 bases are a match to TRBD2. Germline-derived CDR1 and CDR2 are SGHRS and YFSETQ. With V trimmed by 1 base and J by 6 bases, 14 bases remained unmatched. The CDR3 is 17 amino acids. The CDR3 DNA follows: TGCGCCAGCAGCTTGACCCCGCAGGGCGGGGGTCGGGATACGCAGTATTTT. Its translation is CASSLTPQGGGRDTQYF.

The rearrangement links TRBV6-5 to TRBJ2-1; no firm D call. Germline V gives CDR1 MNHEY, CDR2 SVGAGI. This CDR3 has 15 amino acids. Trimming took 2 bases from V and 6 from J, leaving 14 bases between them. The DNA for the CDR3 is TGTGCCAGCAGTTACCGGTCGTTTACCCTCAATGAGCAGTTCTTC. Translation gives CASSYRSFTLNEQFF.

The CDR3 protein is CASSFSLAGDQISYNEQFF. CDR3 nucleotide sequence: TGTGCCAGCAGCTTCTCACTAGCGGGGGACCAGATCTCCTACAATGAGCAGTTCTTC. The V call is TRBV7-9, the J call TRBJ2-1; 11 nucleotides line up with TRBD2. The germline CDR1 and CDR2 sequences are SEHNR and FQNEAQ (reference sequence). The CDR3 length is 19 residues. V shed 3 bases and J 0 bases; nucleotides not matched to a gene: 10.

This chain connects TRBV5-4 to TRBJ2-3; 8 bases fit TRBD2. V lost 2 bases, J lost 5 bases, and 7 bases stayed unmatched. Per germline, CDR1 SGHNT and CDR2 YYREEE (reference sequence). The CDR3 is made up of 15 amino acids. The CDR3 is CASSFLTGGGDTQYF. The CDR3 coding sequence is TGTGCCAGCAGCTTCTTGACGGGAGGGGGAGATACGCAGTATTTT.

A word on this clone: The sample carries other DNA sequences with the same CDR3. The rearrangement links TRBV28 to TRBJ2-7; 9 nucleotides match TRBD1. The CDR3 is made up of 15 amino acids. Germline CDR1 MDHEN, CDR2 SYDVKM. The junction had 10 bases not matched to a gene; V was cut back by 6 bases and J by 4 bases. This chain's CDR3 is CASSTPGTGTYEQYF. CDR3 sequence (DNA): TGTGCCAGCAGCACTCCCGGGACAGGGACGTACGAGCAGTACTTC. Combining the CDR3 with reference TRBV28 and TRBJ2-7 gives the whole variable domain DVKVTQSSRYLVKRTGEKVFLECVQDMDHENMFWYRQDPGLGLRLIYFSYDVKMKEKGDIPEGYSVSREKKERFSLILESASTNQTSMYLCASSTPGTGTYEQYFGPGTRLTVT.

The V and J genes are TRBV7-3 and TRBJ1-3; D not resolved. The CDR3 length is 15 residues. CDR1 SGHTA and CDR2 FQGTGA come from the germline V gene. Between the trimmed V and J ends, which lost 7 bases and 7 bases, there was a span of 20 bases. Written as DNA, the CDR3 is TGTGCCAGCATCCCGCCCCAGGCCCATGGGAACACCATATATTTT. This translates into CASIPPQAHGNTIYF.

The chain links TRBV23-1 to TRBJ2-7; 8 positions match TRBD2. TRBV23-1 is annotated as an ORF whose role is uncertain. The CDR3 has 17 amino acids. Trimming cost V 9 bases and J 2 bases; bases outside gene matches: 18. In DNA form, the CDR3 reads TGCGCCAGTACCGCTGGGGAAGGCGGGAGGCTGCCCTACGAGCAGTACTTC. Protein: CASTAGEGGRLPYEQYF.

V is TRBV5-1 and J is TRBJ2-7; 8 nucleotides align to TRBD2. Trimming cost V 6 bases and J 4 bases; bases outside gene matches: 6. Germline lookup yields CDR1 SGHRS and CDR2 YFSETQ. This CDR3 is built from 13 residues. The CDR3 DNA follows: TGCGCCAGCACAGGTAGCGGGACGTACGAGCAGTACTTC. Translated: CASTGSGTYEQYF.